A single sample is the source of the 9 T cell receptor beta chains below, sequenced in a study of blood T cell repertoires in COVID-19. Clones were sequenced by immunoSEQ multiplex PCR, and TCRdb holds only the in-frame ones, with some missing. The profile shows about 64,000 clones, around nine tenths of them singletons. The sequenced sample was peripheral blood. Every receptor here comes from a woman over 75 with active COVID-19.

This CDR3 reads CASCDPATNEKLFF. The CDR3 coding sequence is TGTGCCAGCTGCGATCCTGCAACTAATGAAAAACTGTTTTTT. This rearrangement joins TRBV28 to TRBJ1-4; D uncertain. V was clipped by 8 bases and J by 0 bases, with 10 bases between them. This CDR3 is built from 14 residues. Germline loops: CDR1 MDHEN, CDR2 SYDVKM. Full variable domain (rest looked up from reference TRBV28 and TRBJ1-4): DVKVTQSSRYLVKRTGEKVFLECVQDMDHENMFWYRQDPGLGLRLIYFSYDVKMKEKGDIPEGYSVSREKKERFSLILESASTNQTSMYLCASCDPATNEKLFFGSGTQLSVL.

The rearrangement uses TRBV6-5 and TRBJ1-2, with a tentative D call TRBD1 (5 bases). There are 11 residues in the CDR3. Germline V gene lookup returns CDR1 MNHEY and CDR2 SVGAGI. Trimming shortened V by 5 bases and J by 7 bases, and 8 bases separated the two germline ends. The CDR3 loop is CASSTGSGYTF. The DNA for the CDR3 is TGTGCCAGCAGTACAGGATCTGGCTACACCTTC.

The CDR3 sequence is CASGDRGSPYEQYF. In DNA form, the CDR3 reads TGTGCCAGCGGGGACAGGGGGTCCCCCTACGAGCAGTACTTC. The chain couples TRBV2 to TRBJ2-7; 11 bases fit TRBD1. This CDR3 comprises 14 residues. Germline V gene sequence: CDR1 SNHLY, CDR2 FYNNEI. The V segment lost 8 bases and the J segment 2 bases; nucleotides outside the gene matches: 5.

The V and J genes are TRBV7-2 and TRBJ1-1; TRBD1 matches 7 bases. Germline trimming cut 1 base from V and 6 bases from J; bases unmatched to any gene: 5. There are 14 residues in the CDR3. Looked up from germline, CDR1 is SGHTA and CDR2 is FQGNSA. In nucleotides, the CDR3 is TGTGCCAGCAGCTTAGGCGAGGGGGCCGCTGAAGCTTTCTTT. Its translation: CASSLGEGAAEAFF.

This clone has only one observation. This CDR3 reads CATSYGFSDTDTQYF. DNA of the CDR3: TGTGCCACCAGTTATGGGTTTAGCGACACAGATACGCAGTATTTT. The chain recombines TRBV24-1 with TRBJ2-3; a weak D match, TRBD2 (5 bases). The length of the CDR3 is 15 residues. Germline CDR1 is KGHDR and CDR2 is SFDVKD. The V end was cut by 6 bases, the J end by 2 bases, with 14 bases between.

The genes are TRBV18 and TRBJ2-1, with no clear D. Germline-derived CDR1 and CDR2 are KGHSH and LQKENI. The V end lost 0 bases, the J end lost 7 bases, and 16 bases lay between the germline ends. CDR3 length equals 16 residues. The DNA for the CDR3 is TGTGCCAGCTCACCACCTTTCGGAGTGGTAAGAAATGAGCAGTTCTTC. This translates into CASSPPFGVVRNEQFF. Filled out from reference TRBV18 and TRBJ2-1, the complete variable domain reads NAGVMQNPRHLVRRRGQEARLRCSPMKGHSHVYWYRQLPEEGLKFMVYLQKENIIDESGMPKERFSAEFPKEGPSILRIQQVVRGDSAAYFCASSPPFGVVRNEQFFGPGTRLTVL.

This sequence joins TRBV9 and TRBJ1-3; D is uncertain. V was clipped by 4 bases and J by 4 bases, with 12 bases between them. This CDR3 is 14 amino acids long. From germline, CDR1 is SGDLS and CDR2 YYNGEE. The CDR3 protein is CASSPSEVGNTIYF. The CDR3 DNA reads TGTGCCAGCAGCCCCTCGGAGGTAGGAAACACCATATATTTT.

This clone has only one observation. The genes are TRBV10-3 and TRBJ2-2, with D possibly being TRBD1 (5 bases). Germline V gene lookup returns CDR1 ENHRY and CDR2 SYGVKD. Trimming left V 8 bases short and J 0 bases short, with 10 bases between. CDR3 length: 14 residues. This CDR3 is CAIARTPNTGELFF. In DNA form, the CDR3 reads TGTGCCATCGCCCGGACACCGAACACCGGGGAGCTGTTTTTT.

The CDR3 sequence: CASSSNEQFF. The CDR3 nucleotides read TGTGCCAGCAGTTCTAATGAGCAGTTCTTC. The chain links TRBV28 to TRBJ2-1; D unclear. Trimming pared 4 bases from V and 7 bases from J, leaving 2 bases between. The CDR3 length is 10 residues. Germline CDR1 reads MDHEN; CDR2 reads SYDVKM.